The 22 T cell receptor beta chains below come from one sample, sequenced in a study of blood T cell repertoires in COVID-19. Sequencing used immunoSEQ multiplex PCR; TCRdb keeps in-frame clones, though not all of them. The sample comprises 260,000 or so clones, about four fifths of which are singletons, and less than 4% rests with the top ten. The specimen sequenced was PBMCs or T cells enriched from blood (not recorded which). All receptors come from a woman in her thirties or forties who had been exposed to COVID-19.

The chain joins TRBV18 to TRBJ1-4; 7 nucleotides line up with TRBD1. Germline CDR1 reads KGHSH; CDR2 reads LQKENI. The V and J ends lost 2 bases and 6 bases, in that order; junction bases with no gene match: 6. This CDR3 spans 15 amino acids. The CDR3 spells CASSPYRGVDEKLFF. The CDR3 DNA sequence: TGTGCCAGCTCACCATACAGGGGAGTAGATGAAAAACTGTTTTTT. Based on the CDR3 plus reference TRBV18 and TRBJ1-4, the full variable domain is NAGVMQNPRHLVRRRGQEARLRCSPMKGHSHVYWYRQLPEEGLKFMVYLQKENIIDESGMPKERFSAEFPKEGPSILRIQQVVRGDSAAYFCASSPYRGVDEKLFFGSGTQLSVL.

V is TRBV3-1 (or the pseudogene TRBV3-2) and J is TRBJ2-7; possibly TRBD1 for D (6 bases). V was trimmed by 4 bases and J by 3 bases, leaving 16 bases between them. In germline, CDR1 is LGHDT, CDR2 YNNKEL (reference sequence). This CDR3 spans 15 amino acids. The CDR3, as DNA: TGTGCCAGCAGCCCCCCCGAGACAGGCCGCTACGAGCAGTACTTC. Residues: CASSPPETGRYEQYF.

The chain links TRBV9 to TRBJ1-2; D gene ambiguous. Per the germline V gene, CDR1 is SGDLS and CDR2 is YYNGEE. The V end lost 3 bases, the J end lost 4 bases, and 19 bases lay between the germline ends. The CDR3 is made up of 16 amino acids. The CDR3 protein is CASSATAGSGIYGYTF. CDR3 bases: TGTGCCAGCAGCGCAACCGCCGGGTCGGGTATCTATGGCTACACCTTC.

V gene TRBV3-1 (or the pseudogene TRBV3-2) combines with J gene TRBJ2-7, with 11 bases that match TRBD1. Unmatched junction bases numbered 6, after V lost 0 bases and J lost 2 bases. Germline CDR1 reads LGHDT; CDR2 reads YNNKEL (reference sequence). The CDR3 extends over 17 amino acids. This CDR3 reads CASSQDFGTGGTYEQYF. In DNA, the CDR3 is TGTGCCAGCAGCCAAGATTTTGGGACAGGGGGGACCTACGAGCAGTACTTC.

The chain uses TRBV19 and TRBJ2-7; TRBD2 agrees at 11 bases. The CDR3 sequence is 20 residues long. After removal of 3 bases from V and 1 base from J, the junction contained 17 bases not matched to a gene. CDR1 is LNHDA, CDR2 SQIVND, per germline (reference sequence). This CDR3 is CASSIPGGSGGDDTSYEQYF. The CDR3 DNA is TGTGCCAGTAGTATCCCTGGGGGTAGCGGGGGGGACGATACTTCCTACGAGCAGTACTTC.

J is TRBJ1-1 and V is TRBV10-3; 7 bases are a match to TRBD1. J lost 5 bases, V lost 10 bases, and 13 bases had no gene match. Germline CDR1 and CDR2: ENHRY and SYGVKD. The CDR3 covers 14 residues. CDR3 region: CATRSGGGGTEAFF. The CDR3 nucleotides read TGTGCCACCAGAAGTGGAGGGGGCGGAACTGAAGCTTTCTTT.

Many counts were recorded for this clone. V and J are TRBV7-9 and TRBJ2-2; TRBD2 might be the D (5 bases). Trimming pared 5 bases from V and 0 bases from J, leaving 16 bases between. CDR1 and CDR2 (germline): SEHNR, FQNEAQ (reference sequence). The CDR3 is made up of 17 amino acids. In DNA form, the CDR3 reads TGTGCCAGCAGCCCCCCTTGGGTGGAGGCGAACACCGGGGAGCTGTTTTTT. It yields the protein CASSPPWVEANTGELFF.

The CDR3: CASSRGQGRDTEAFF. The CDR3 DNA reads TGCGCCAGCAGCCGTGGACAGGGGAGGGACACTGAAGCTTTCTTT. The rearrangement uses TRBV4-1 and TRBJ1-1; 9 nucleotides agree with TRBD1. This CDR3 has 15 residues. The V gene's germline CDR1 is MGHRA and CDR2 YSYEKL. Germline trimming cut 4 bases from V and 3 bases from J; bases unmatched to any gene: 6.

The J gene is TRBJ1-2, the V gene TRBV28, with D perhaps TRBD1 (6 bases). Germline CDR1 MDHEN, CDR2 SYDVKM. The V end was cut by 4 bases, the J end by 4 bases, with 16 bases between. The CDR3 spans 15 residues. CDR3 nucleotide sequence: TGTGCCAGCAGTTCCCCCGGGGGGCCGCTCTATGGCTACACCTTC. Amino acid sequence: CASSSPGGPLYGYTF.

The chain recombines TRBV19 with TRBJ1-4; D is perhaps TRBD1 (5 bases). CDR1 is LNHDA and CDR2 is SQIVND in the germline V gene (reference sequence). V lost 9 bases, J lost 2 bases, and 13 bases lay in between. The CDR3 covers 14 residues. The CDR3 DNA reads as TGTGCCAGCAGCTCACAGGCCACTAATGAAAAACTGTTTTTT. Its translation is CASSSQATNEKLFF.

This chain joins TRBV2 and TRBJ2-3; tentative D call: TRBD2 (5 bases). V dropped 4 bases and J dropped 2 bases, with 10 bases sitting between them. In germline, CDR1 is SNHLY, CDR2 FYNNEI. The CDR3 contains 14 residues. The CDR3 here is CASSVLANTDTQYF. Written as DNA, the CDR3 is TGTGCCAGCAGTGTTCTAGCCAACACAGATACGCAGTATTTT. The full variable domain, in which reference TRBV2 and TRBJ2-3 provide the parts outside the CDR3, is EPEVTQTPSHQVTQMGQEVILRCVPISNHLYFYWYRQILGQKVEFLVSFYNNEISEKSEIFDDQFSVERPDGSNFTLKIRSTKLEDSAMYFCASSVLANTDTQYFGPGTRLTVL.

The chain uses TRBV27 and TRBJ1-1; 7 nucleotides match TRBD1. The germline CDR1 and CDR2 sequences are MNHEY and SMNVEV (reference sequence). The CDR3 runs 13 residues. V lost 6 bases and J lost 4; bases outside the gene matches: 5. CDR3 sequence: CASRPSGGTEAFF. CDR3 in DNA: TGTGCCAGCAGGCCCTCAGGGGGCACTGAAGCTTTCTTT.

The chain combines TRBV5-4 with TRBJ2-4; 8 nucleotides match TRBD1. Germline-derived CDR1 and CDR2 are SGHNT and YYREEE (reference sequence). CDR3 length equals 15 residues. Trimming cost V 4 bases and J 5 bases; bases outside gene matches: 8. CDR3 loop: CASSQDRGTQNIQYF. The CDR3 region has the DNA TGTGCCAGCAGCCAAGACAGGGGAACCCAAAACATTCAGTACTTC. The full variable domain, with the rest looked up from reference TRBV5-4 and TRBJ2-4, is ETGVTQSPTHLIKTRGQQVTLRCSSQSGHNTVSWYQQALGQGPQFIFQYYREEENGRGNFPPRFSGLQFPNYSSELNVNALELDDSALYLCASSQDRGTQNIQYFGAGTRLSVL.

The CDR3: CASSLSSGANVLTF. The CDR3 DNA is TGTGCCAGCAGCTTGAGCTCTGGGGCCAACGTCCTGACTTTC. V is TRBV27 and J is TRBJ2-6; D unresolved. The CDR3 is 14 amino acids. Germline-derived CDR1 and CDR2 are MNHEY and SMNVEV (reference sequence). With 6 bases removed from V and 0 bases from J, the gap between germline ends came to 6 bases.

In its sample, this clone was seen a few times. Other DNA sequences in this sample translate to the same CDR3. The chain combines TRBV5-1 with TRBJ2-1, with 11 nucleotides matching TRBD2. The CDR3 runs 16 residues. After removal of 3 bases from V and 7 bases from J, the junction contained 9 bases not matched to a gene. Germline values: CDR1 SGHRS, CDR2 YFSETQ. In DNA form, the CDR3 reads TGCGCCAGCAGCTCCGGCGGGACTAGCGGTTATAATGAGCAGTTCTTC. The encoded protein is CASSSGGTSGYNEQFF.

This clone is a singleton in its sample. This chain connects TRBV5-3 to TRBJ1-4; D is unresolved. TRBV5-3 is designated an ORF whose function remains uncertain. V lost 2 bases and J 5 bases, leaving 10 bases between the germline ends. The CDR3 sequence is 14 residues long. CDR3 region: CARSLRSENEKLFF. The DNA for the CDR3 is TGTGCCAGAAGCTTAAGGTCGGAGAATGAAAAACTGTTTTTT.

The chain links TRBV19 to TRBJ2-2; possible D gene TRBD2, 6 bases. The CDR3 is made up of 14 amino acids. Germline V gene data show CDR1 as LNHDA and CDR2 as SQIVND (reference sequence). V was clipped by 10 bases and J by 1 base, with 13 bases between them. CDR3 in DNA: TGTGCCACCAAAGCGGGCAGGAACACCGGGGAGCTGTTTTTT. Translated, it gives CATKAGRNTGELFF.

The rearrangement uses TRBV18 and TRBJ1-1; D uncertain. This CDR3 region has 14 residues. Germline V gives CDR1 KGHSH, CDR2 LQKENI. Trimming took off 4 bases at V and 3 bases at J, with 12 bases between the two ends. This CDR3 reads CASSLRPGDTEAFF. In DNA form, the CDR3 reads TGTGCCAGCTCACTCCGACCCGGGGACACTGAAGCTTTCTTT.

The CDR3 nucleotides are TGTGCCAGTAGTTTGGGACAGGGGCAGCCCCAGCATTTT. Protein sequence: CASSLGQGQPQHF. The chain uses TRBV19 and TRBJ1-5; 10 bases line up with TRBD1. The CDR3 loop spans 13 amino acids. Per the germline V gene, CDR1 is LNHDA and CDR2 is SQIVND (reference sequence). Germline trimming cut 5 bases from V and 7 bases from J; bases unmatched to any gene: 2.

This chain links TRBV11-2 with TRBJ2-3; 10 bases are a match to TRBD2. The CDR3 extends over 16 amino acids. Germline trimming cut 5 bases from V and 6 bases from J; bases unmatched to any gene: 11. The germline V gene has CDR1 SGHAT and CDR2 FQNNGV. The CDR3 reads CASSPAGLAGVDTQYF. The CDR3 DNA is TGTGCCAGCAGCCCTGCCGGGCTAGCGGGGGTGGATACGCAGTATTTT.

The rearrangement joins TRBV10-3 to TRBJ2-4, with D perhaps matching TRBD1 (6 bases). This CDR3 is built from 15 residues. Germline V lookup: CDR1 ENHRY, CDR2 SYGVKD. Trimming cost V 6 bases and J 3 bases, with 15 bases left between them. The CDR3 is CAIRDTGSGKNIQYF. DNA for the CDR3: TGTGCCATCAGGGACACAGGGTCCGGCAAAAACATTCAGTACTTC.

The rearrangement links TRBV6-5 to TRBJ1-6; no reliable D call. CDR3 length equals 15 residues. V was trimmed by 4 bases and J by 9 bases, leaving 16 bases between them. Germline assignment: CDR1 MNHEY and CDR2 SVGAGI. The CDR3 spells CASSLEGGFGSPLHF. CDR3 bases: TGTGCCAGCAGTTTGGAGGGAGGATTTGGTTCACCCCTCCACTTT.